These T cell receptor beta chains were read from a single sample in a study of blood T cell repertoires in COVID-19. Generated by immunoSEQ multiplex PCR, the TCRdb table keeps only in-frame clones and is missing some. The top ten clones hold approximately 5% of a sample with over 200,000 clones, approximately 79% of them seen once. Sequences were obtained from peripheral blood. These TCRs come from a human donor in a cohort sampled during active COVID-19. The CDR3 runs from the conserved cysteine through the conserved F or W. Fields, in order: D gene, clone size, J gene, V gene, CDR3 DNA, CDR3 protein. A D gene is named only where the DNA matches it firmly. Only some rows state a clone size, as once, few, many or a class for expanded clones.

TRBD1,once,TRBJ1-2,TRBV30,TGTGCCTGGAGACGACAGGGGGCGGGCTATGGCTACACCTTC,CAWRRQGAGYGYTF
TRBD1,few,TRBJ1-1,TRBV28,TGTGCCAGCAGGGGGGACAGGGGGAACACTGAAGCTTTCTTT,CASRGDRGNTEAFF
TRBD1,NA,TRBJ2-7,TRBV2,TGTGCCAGCAACCTGCAGGGGGCAGAGTACGAGCAGTACTTC,CASNLQGAEYEQYF
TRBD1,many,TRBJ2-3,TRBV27,TGTGCCAGCGCGGACAGGGCTGGCACAGATACGCAGTATTTT,CASADRAGTDTQYF
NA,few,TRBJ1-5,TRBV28,TGTGCCAGCAGTTTTAGTAGCAATCAGCCCCAGCATTTT,CASSFSSNQPQHF
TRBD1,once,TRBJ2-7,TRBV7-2,TGTGCCAGCAGCTCCCAGGACAGGGCAGACTACGAGCAGTACTTC,CASSSQDRADYEQYF
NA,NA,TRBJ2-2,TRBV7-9,TGTGCCAGCAGCTTTCGGGACACCGGGGAGCTGTTTTTT,CASSFRDTGELFF
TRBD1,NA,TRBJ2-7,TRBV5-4,TGTGCCAGCAGCTTGGCCGGTCAGGGGGCATACGAGCAGTACTTC,CASSLAGQGAYEQYF
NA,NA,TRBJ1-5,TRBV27,TGTGCCAGCAGTTTAGAGGGGGGGGGTCAGCCCCAGCATTTT,CASSLEGGGQPQHF
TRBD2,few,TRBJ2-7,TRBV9,TGTGCCAGCAGCCCTGGCCTTGGACTAGCCTACGAGCAGTACTTC,CASSPGLGLAYEQYF
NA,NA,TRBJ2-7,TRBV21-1,TGTGCCAGCAGCAAAGACAGGGAAGCCTCCTACGAGCAGTACTTC,CASSKDREASYEQYF
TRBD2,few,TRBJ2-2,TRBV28,TGTGCCAGCAGTTTTTTGGGGGAGGGCGTACGGACCGGGGAGCTGTTTTTT,CASSFLGEGVRTGELFF
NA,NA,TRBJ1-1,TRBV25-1,TGTGCCAGCACTTCAAGGGCAGGGGACGGAGCTTTCTTT,CASTSRAGDGAFF
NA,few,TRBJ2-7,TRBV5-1,TGCGCCAGCAGCTTGGCCGAGCGGCTCTCCTACGAGCAGTACTTC,CASSLAERLSYEQYF
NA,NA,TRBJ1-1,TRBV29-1,TGCAGCGTTGTCAGGGGACGTACTGAAGCTTTCTTT,CSVVRGRTEAFF
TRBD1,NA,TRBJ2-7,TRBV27,TGTGCCAGCAGTTTCCAGGGGGCGGTTTACGAGCAGTACTTC,CASSFQGAVYEQYF
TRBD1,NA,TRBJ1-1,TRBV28,TGTGCCAGCAGTTCCCCCCGGACAGGTGCAAACACTGAAGCTTTCTTT,CASSSPRTGANTEAFF
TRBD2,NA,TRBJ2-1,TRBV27,TGTGCCAGCAGTTTACGACTAGCGGTGGCCGTTTGGAATGAGCAGTTCTTC,CASSLRLAVAVWNEQFF
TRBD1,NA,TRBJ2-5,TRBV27,TGTGCCAGTTCATTGACAGGGGTTTCGAAGACCCAGTACTTC,CASSLTGVSKTQYF
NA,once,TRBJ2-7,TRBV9,TGTGCCAGCAGCCCTCTCCCAACAGGGTATGACTCCTACGAGCAGTACTTC,CASSPLPTGYDSYEQYF
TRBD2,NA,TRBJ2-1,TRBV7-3,TGTGCCAGCAGCCCTTTCCCGGGGCTAGCGGGAGAGAATGAGCAGTTCTTC,CASSPFPGLAGENEQFF
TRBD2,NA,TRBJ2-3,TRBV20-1,TGCAGTGCTAGTACTCCTAGCGGGAGGGCGGGGGATACGCAGTATTTT,CSASTPSGRAGDTQYF
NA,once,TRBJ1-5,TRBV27,TGTGCCAGCAGCCAGGGCTATCGTCAGCCCCAGCATTTT,CASSQGYRQPQHF
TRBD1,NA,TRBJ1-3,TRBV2,TGTGCCAGCAGTAGGACAGGCTACGGCCAAAACACCATATATTTT,CASSRTGYGQNTIYF
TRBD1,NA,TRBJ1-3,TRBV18,TGTGCCAGCTCCCAGGGACAGGGGACCGTTGGAAACACCATATATTTT,CASSQGQGTVGNTIYF
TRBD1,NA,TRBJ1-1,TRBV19,TGTGCCAGTAGTAAGGGGACAGGTATGAACACTGAAGCTTTCTTT,CASSKGTGMNTEAFF
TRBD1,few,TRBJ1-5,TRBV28,TGTGCCAGCAGTCAGCAATTTGGACAGGGTGATCAGCCCCAGCATTTT,CASSQQFGQGDQPQHF
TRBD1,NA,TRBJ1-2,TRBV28,TGTGCCAGCAGTTCGCCACCAGGGACAGGGAAGTACTATGGCTACACCTTC,CASSSPPGTGKYYGYTF
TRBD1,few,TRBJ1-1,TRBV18,TGTGCCAGCTCACTGGACAGGGCAAATGAAGCTTTCTTT,CASSLDRANEAFF
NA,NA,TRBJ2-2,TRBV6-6,TGTGCCAGCAGCCGCTTACAGGTCGCGAACACCGGGGAGCTGTTTTTT,CASSRLQVANTGELFF
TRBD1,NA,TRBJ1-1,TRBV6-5,TGTGCCAGCAGTCAGGACAGGGTCAAGAACACTGAAGCTTTCTTT,CASSQDRVKNTEAFF
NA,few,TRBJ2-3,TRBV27,TGTGCCAGCAGCGGGACACTAGTGTACACAGATACGCAGTATTTT,CASSGTLVYTDTQYF
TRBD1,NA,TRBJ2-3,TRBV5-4,TGTGCCAGCAGCGGATCCGGGACAGGCACAGATACGCAGTATTTT,CASSGSGTGTDTQYF
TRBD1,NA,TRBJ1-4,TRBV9,TGTGCCAGCAGCGGAGGGTGGGACAGGGCTGAAAAACTGTTTTTT,CASSGGWDRAEKLFF
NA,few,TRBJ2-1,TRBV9,TGTGCCAGCAGCGTAGGCAGGGTCAATGAGCAGTTCTTC,CASSVGRVNEQFF
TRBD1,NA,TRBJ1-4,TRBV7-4,TGTGCCAGCAGCCTACAGGGGGATGGCGAAAAACTGTTTTTT,CASSLQGDGEKLFF
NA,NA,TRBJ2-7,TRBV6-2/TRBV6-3,TGTGCCAGCAGTTACTCGGCAGTCGAGCAGTACTTC,CASSYSAVEQYF
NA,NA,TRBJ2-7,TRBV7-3,TGTGCCAGCAGCTTAGGGGGCCTAAACGAGCAGTACTTC,CASSLGGLNEQYF
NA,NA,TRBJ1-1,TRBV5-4,TGTGCCAGCAGCTGGGGCGGGGGGCCGGCGAGGACTGAAGCTTTCTTT,CASSWGGGPARTEAFF
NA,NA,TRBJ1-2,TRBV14,TGTGCCAGCAGCCAAGTACAGGGCTCGTACTATGGCTACACCTTC,CASSQVQGSYYGYTF
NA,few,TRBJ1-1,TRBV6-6,TGTGCCAGCAGTTACTCGCCGTCAGGAATGAACACTGAAGCTTTCTTT,CASSYSPSGMNTEAFF
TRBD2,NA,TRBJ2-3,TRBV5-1,TGCGCCAGCAGCCTTGCTACTAGCGGAAGTAATACGCAGTATTTT,CASSLATSGSNTQYF